The sequence of this T cell receptor (beta chain) was determined in a study of T cells in Graves' hyperthyroidism and ophthalmopathy. The study's findings and limits: In simple terms, a model built on 13 V-J features told ophthalmopathy apart from stable hyperthyroidism. Ophthalmopathy was identified by the model a median approximately six months ahead of onset.

As to this clonotype: No antigen is known for it.

For the diagnoses, clinical symptoms, serum thyroxine and TRAb, thyroid ultrasound and orbital computed tomography were used. Trimming left V 2 bases short and J 7 bases short, with 12 bases between. Germline CDR1 reads MRHNA; CDR2 reads SNTAGT. This CDR3 has 14 residues. TCR beta CDR3 region amplification was performed from RNA transcripts. A first-round RT-PCR of the TCR CDR3 used the HTBI primer set. TCRdb itself ran the multiplex PCR reads through MiXCR, one entry per CDR3 protein. Of some 650,000 distinct CDR3 sequences listed, roughly a sixth were seen once; the top ten hold around 3.5%. The source material was blood. The chain uses TRBV6-4 and TRBJ2-1; D is ambiguous. The receptor was derived from a middle-aged woman with Graves' ophthalmopathy. The CDR3 here is CASSDRPGVNEQFF. CDR3 bases: TGTGCCAGCAGTGACCGCCCGGGCGTAAATGAGCAGTTCTTC.